The 31 T cell receptor beta chains presented below share a single source sample, sequenced in a study of Ad26.COV2.S vaccination and SARS-CoV-2 variants. Profiling relied on immunoSEQ multiplex PCR, and the TCRdb table lists in-frame clones only, not all of them. Here the sample spans more than 85,000 clones, around 82% being singletons. Sequenced here: peripheral blood, sampled after recovery from COVID-19. These receptors were collected from a human donor who had recovered from COVID-19.

This clone was detected once. The V gene is TRBV5-5, the J gene TRBJ1-5; TRBD1 aligns across 8 bases. V lost 4 bases to trimming and J lost 0 bases; unmatched junction nucleotides: 6. The CDR3 is 16 residues long. CDR1 and CDR2 (germline): SGHKS, YYEKEE (reference sequence). The CDR3 DNA sequence: TGTGCCAGCAGCCCGGGGACAGGACATAGCAATCAGCCCCAGCATTTT. This codes for CASSPGTGHSNQPQHF.

The V and J genes are TRBV4-3 and TRBJ1-5; 7 bases are a match to TRBD1. The CDR3 has 18 residues. V gave up 4 bases and J gave up 0 bases; unmatched junction bases: 12. The V gene's germline CDR1 is LGHNA and CDR2 YSLEER. Here the CDR3 reads CASSLGTGDKYSNQPQHF. CDR3 coding DNA: TGCGCCAGCAGCCTTGGAACAGGGGACAAATATAGCAATCAGCCCCAGCATTTT.

The chain links TRBV5-1 to TRBJ2-7; TRBD1 is a possible D gene (5 bases). The V and J ends lost 4 bases and 2 bases respectively, with 13 bases between them. CDR1 is SGHRS and CDR2 is YFSETQ in the germline V gene. The CDR3 totals 14 residues. CDR3 protein: CASSLTVSTYEQYF. CDR3 sequence (DNA): TGCGCCAGCAGCCTGACAGTCTCAACCTACGAGCAGTACTTC.

J is TRBJ1-5 and V is TRBV6-1; D gene unclear. The CDR3 is 13 amino acids. V dropped 1 base and J dropped 6 bases, with 7 bases sitting between them. CDR1 is MNHNS, CDR2 SASEGT, per germline. DNA of the CDR3: TGTGCCAGCAGTGAAGTTGGAAGTCAGCCCCAGCATTTT. The encoded protein is CASSEVGSQPQHF.

V and J are TRBV5-5 and TRBJ2-5; D call uncertain. Germline V gene sequence: CDR1 SGHKS, CDR2 YYEKEE (reference sequence). Between the trimmed V and J ends, which lost 2 bases and 5 bases, there was a span of 22 bases. The CDR3 covers 17 residues. The CDR3 here is CASSFGLTPTQRETQYF. For the CDR3, the DNA is TGTGCCAGCAGCTTTGGTTTAACCCCGACTCAGAGGGAGACCCAGTACTTC.

The chain uses TRBV30 and TRBJ1-6, with D possibly matching TRBD1 (5 bases). The V gene lost 4 bases and the J gene lost 2 bases, with 6 bases spanning the gap. The CDR3 totals 13 residues. CDR1 is GTSNPN and CDR2 is SVGIG in the germline V gene (reference sequence). The CDR3 sequence is CAWKGPYNSPLHF. The CDR3 DNA follows: TGTGCCTGGAAGGGGCCCTATAATTCACCCCTCCACTTT.

The chain joins TRBV13 to TRBJ2-7, with a tentative D call TRBD1 (7 bases). The CDR3 spans 14 residues. Germline V gene lookup returns CDR1 PRHDT and CDR2 FYEKMQ (reference sequence). The V gene lost 4 bases and the J gene lost 0 bases, with 10 bases spanning the gap. This CDR3 is CASSSGDSSYEQYF. The CDR3, as DNA: TGTGCCAGCAGCTCGGGGGACAGCTCCTACGAGCAGTACTTC.

The CDR3 reads CASPRDRGGTEAFF. The DNA of the CDR3 is TGTGCCAGCCCCCGGGACAGGGGTGGCACTGAAGCTTTCTTT. V usage is TRBV6-8 and J usage is TRBJ1-1, with 10 bases matching TRBD1. The germline CDR1 and CDR2 sequences are MNHGY and SAAAGT. The CDR3 is 14 residues long. Germline trimming cut 8 bases from V and 4 bases from J; bases unmatched to any gene: 7.

The rearrangement uses TRBV4-2 and TRBJ2-5, with D possibly being TRBD2 (7 bases). CDR1 LGHNA and CDR2 YNFKEQ come from the germline V gene. The CDR3 length is 16 residues. V lost 3 bases to trimming and J lost 2 bases, with 16 bases between them. CDR3 nucleotides: TGTGCCAGCAGCCATGGGGGCGGGGGACGGCAAGAGACCCAGTACTTC. Its translation: CASSHGGGGRQETQYF.

V is TRBV2 and J is TRBJ2-7; D gene uncertain. The CDR3 runs 10 residues. Germline lookup yields CDR1 SNHLY and CDR2 FYNNEI. V lost 8 bases to trimming and J lost 3 bases, with 5 bases between them. This chain's CDR3 is CASARYEQYF. The DNA for the CDR3 is TGTGCCAGCGCTCGCTACGAGCAGTACTTC.

This clone was counted a few times. J is TRBJ1-1 and V is TRBV7-9, with D uncertain. Germline V gene data show CDR1 as SEHNR and CDR2 as FQNEAQ (reference sequence). The CDR3 extends over 13 amino acids. V gave up 5 bases and J gave up 11 bases, with 18 bases separating them. The CDR3 loop is CASSAGRPTWAFF. In DNA, the CDR3 is TGTGCCAGCAGCGCAGGACGGCCTACATGGGCTTTCTTT. The full variable domain, completed using reference TRBV7-9 and TRBJ1-1, is DTGVSQNPRHKITKRGQNVTFRCDPISEHNRLYWYRQTLGQGPEFLTYFQNEAQLEKSRLLSDRFSAERPKGSFSTLEIQRTEQGDSAMYLCASSAGRPTWAFFGQGTRLTVV.

This clone is a singleton in its sample. The chain uses TRBV7-3 and TRBJ2-6; 7 bases agree with TRBD1. The length of the CDR3 is 16 residues. Trimming took 4 bases from V and 2 from J; bases not matched to a gene: 5. Per the germline V gene, CDR1 is SGHTA and CDR2 is FQGTGA. The CDR3 DNA sequence: TGTGCCAGCAGCTCACCCCAGGGGGCTGGGGCCAACGTCCTGACTTTC. The encoded protein is CASSSPQGAGANVLTF.

V and J are TRBV14 and TRBJ2-2; D not certain. The CDR3 has 16 amino acids. V dropped 4 bases and J dropped 5 bases, with 17 bases sitting between them. Looked up from germline, CDR1 is SGHDN and CDR2 is FVKESK. The chain's CDR3 is CASSPTTVIGTGELFF. CDR3 sequence (DNA): TGTGCCAGCAGCCCAACTACAGTTATAGGGACCGGGGAGCTGTTTTTT. The full variable domain, its missing parts supplied by reference TRBV14 and TRBJ2-2, is EAGVTQFPSHSVIEKGQTVTLRCDPISGHDNLYWYRRVMGKEIKFLLHFVKESKQDESGMPNNRFLAERTGGTYSTLKVQPAELEDSGVYFCASSPTTVIGTGELFFGEGSRLTVL.

This rearrangement joins TRBV28 to TRBJ2-3, with D possibly TRBD2 on 6 matching bases. This CDR3 region has 15 residues. Trimming took off 3 bases at V and 1 base at J, with 11 bases between the two ends. Germline V gene data show CDR1 as MDHEN and CDR2 as SYDVKM. The CDR3 region is CASSFGGDGTDTQYF. The CDR3 nucleotides read TGTGCCAGCAGTTTCGGAGGGGATGGCACAGATACGCAGTATTTT. Variable domain in full (rest from reference TRBV28 and TRBJ2-3): DVKVTQSSRYLVKRTGEKVFLECVQDMDHENMFWYRQDPGLGLRLIYFSYDVKMKEKGDIPEGYSVSREKKERFSLILESASTNQTSMYLCASSFGGDGTDTQYFGPGTRLTVL.

This chain links TRBV5-1 with TRBJ2-3; D possibly matches TRBD1 or TRBD2 (5 bases each). This CDR3 comprises 14 residues. Trimming removed 5 bases from V and 1 base from J, with 11 bases in between. Looked up from germline, CDR1 is SGHRS and CDR2 is YFSETQ. CDR3 nucleotide sequence: TGCGCCAGCAGTATAGAGGGGCGCACAGATACGCAGTATTTT. It specifies CASSIEGRTDTQYF.

The chain employs TRBV30 and TRBJ2-1; either TRBD1 or TRBD2 may supply D (5 bases each). Germline V gives CDR1 GTSNPN, CDR2 SVGIG (reference sequence). The CDR3 totals 17 residues. The V gene lost 2 bases and the J gene lost 7 bases, with 24 bases spanning the gap. This CDR3 reads CAWSLLRGRDILNEQFF. The CDR3 DNA sequence: TGTGCCTGGAGTTTATTAAGGGGCCGGGATATTTTAAATGAGCAGTTCTTC.

The CDR3 nucleotides read TGTGCCACCGGACAGGGTCAACAAGAGACCCAGTACTTC. Its translation is CATGQGQQETQYF. V and J are TRBV7-9 and TRBJ2-5; 8 bases fit TRBD1. The CDR3 runs to 13 residues. Germline-derived CDR1 and CDR2 are SEHNR and FQNEAQ (reference sequence). Losses at the gene ends were 10 bases for V and 2 bases for J; bases not matched to a gene: 6.

The V and J genes are TRBV2 and TRBJ1-4; D ambiguous. The CDR3 is made up of 12 amino acids. The germline V and J ends were trimmed by 6 bases and 17 bases, with 19 bases remaining between them. The V gene's germline CDR1 is SNHLY and CDR2 FYNNEI. The CDR3 DNA is TGTGCCAGCAGCCCCACGGCGGGCAAAGGTTTTTTT. Its protein product is CASSPTAGKGFF. Filled out from reference TRBV2 and TRBJ1-4, the complete variable domain reads EPEVTQTPSHQVTQMGQEVILRCVPISNHLYFYWYRQILGQKVEFLVSFYNNEISEKSEIFDDQFSVERPDGSNFTLKIRSTKLEDSAMYFCASSPTAGKGFFGSGTQLSVL.

This sequence joins TRBV4-1 and TRBJ1-6; D is uncertain. Trimming took 0 bases from V and 17 from J, leaving 14 bases between them. The CDR3 is 13 amino acids. Germline-derived CDR1 and CDR2 are MGHRA and YSYEKL. CDR3: CASSQDSPGSVHF. The CDR3 nucleotides read TGCGCCAGCAGCCAAGACTCTCCGGGAAGCGTCCACTTT.

The rearrangement links TRBV2 to TRBJ1-3, with D possibly TRBD1 on 6 matching bases. This CDR3 contains 15 residues. V was pared by 6 bases and J by 2 bases, with 14 bases between. Germline CDR1 and CDR2: SNHLY and FYNNEI. This chain's CDR3 is CASSQGRPTGNTIYF. Here the CDR3 DNA reads TGTGCCAGCAGCCAGGGGAGACCGACTGGAAACACCATATATTTT.

The gene calls are TRBV27 and TRBJ1-2; no clear D. Germline values: CDR1 MNHEY, CDR2 SMNVEV (reference sequence). This CDR3 has 13 residues. V lost 3 bases to trimming and J lost 4 bases, with 9 bases between them. The CDR3 region has the DNA TGTGCCAGCAGTTTGCGGGGTAGCTATGGCTACACCTTC. Translating gives CASSLRGSYGYTF.

The rearrangement links TRBV11-2 to TRBJ2-5; 7 bases agree with TRBD2. The CDR3 totals 14 residues. V trimming: 4 bases; J trimming: 3 bases; junction bases outside the gene matches: 5. Germline V gene lookup returns CDR1 SGHAT and CDR2 FQNNGV. The CDR3 protein is CASSWGGFEETQYF. The CDR3 DNA sequence: TGTGCCAGCAGCTGGGGAGGGTTTGAAGAGACCCAGTACTTC.

This chain links TRBV6-4 with TRBJ1-6; D ambiguous. CDR1 MRHNA and CDR2 SNTAGT come from the germline V gene. The CDR3 totals 13 residues. Trimming removed 3 bases from V and 7 bases from J, with 7 bases in between. Written as DNA, the CDR3 is TGTGCCAGCAGTGAAACAGCAAATTCACCCCTCCACTTT. Residues: CASSETANSPLHF.

The V gene is TRBV4-1, the J gene TRBJ2-2; 9 bases agree with TRBD2. The CDR3 runs to 16 residues. The junction had 7 bases not matched to a gene; V was cut back by 1 base and J by 7 bases. CDR1 and CDR2 from the germline V gene are MGHRA and YSYEKL. CDR3 bases: TGCGCCAGCAGCCAAGCCAGCGGGGGGTGGATCGGGGAGCTGTTTTTT. Its protein is CASSQASGGWIGELFF.

This sequence joins TRBV7-9 and TRBJ2-7, with D maybe TRBD2 (5 bases). CDR3 length: 15 residues. The germline V and J ends were trimmed by 1 base and 2 bases, with 12 bases remaining between them. Per the germline V gene, CDR1 is SEHNR and CDR2 is FQNEAQ (reference sequence). In DNA form, the CDR3 reads TGTGCCAGCAGCTTAGGAGGAGGCAGAACCTACGAGCAGTACTTC. Residues: CASSLGGGRTYEQYF.

The chain uses TRBV2 and TRBJ1-2; no firm D call. This CDR3 is built from 13 residues. Trimming cost V 7 bases and J 8 bases, with 17 bases left between them. Germline V lookup: CDR1 SNHLY, CDR2 FYNNEI. This CDR3 is CASMWQLDVGYTF. CDR3 nucleotides: TGTGCCAGCATGTGGCAGCTGGATGTAGGCTACACCTTC.

The genes are TRBV24-1 and TRBJ2-5; TRBD1 matches at 11 bases. Germline V gives CDR1 KGHDR, CDR2 SFDVKD. CDR3 size: 17 residues. The trim removed 0 bases at V and 5 bases at J, leaving 7 bases unmatched. The CDR3 region is CATSDLGGQGAGETQYF. The DNA of the CDR3 is TGTGCCACCAGTGATTTGGGTGGACAGGGGGCCGGCGAGACCCAGTACTTC.

V gene TRBV19 combines with J gene TRBJ1-2; D gene uncertain. The CDR3 is 12 amino acids. Trimming took 7 bases from V and 3 from J, leaving 9 bases between them. Germline V gives CDR1 LNHDA, CDR2 SQIVND (reference sequence). The CDR3 region is CASTVGDYGYTF. The CDR3 coding sequence is TGTGCCAGTACCGTTGGTGACTATGGCTACACCTTC. Together with reference TRBV19 and TRBJ1-2, the CDR3 gives the full variable domain: DGGITQSPKYLFRKEGQNVTLSCEQNLNHDAMYWYRQDPGQGLRLIYYSQIVNDFQKGDIAEGYSVSREKKESFPLTVTSAQKNPTAFYLCASTVGDYGYTFGSGTRLTVV.

The chain is built from TRBV2 and TRBJ2-1; 11 bases match TRBD2. The CDR3 has 16 amino acids. Germline CDR1 and CDR2: SNHLY and FYNNEI. V was clipped by 7 bases and J by 8 bases; unmatched bases: 13. The CDR3 region has the DNA TGTGCCAGCATGCACTACCTAGCGGGGGGTGGGGATGAGCAGTTCTTC. This translates into CASMHYLAGGGDEQFF.

The rearrangement links TRBV27 to TRBJ2-4; D may match TRBD1 or TRBD2 (5 bases each). This CDR3 contains 17 residues. From germline, CDR1 is MNHEY and CDR2 SMNVEV (reference sequence). Trimming removed 6 bases from V and 0 bases from J, with 18 bases in between. The CDR3: CASSLDWGNLAKNIQYF. Here the CDR3 DNA reads TGTGCCAGCAGCCTAGACTGGGGGAATCTAGCCAAAAACATTCAGTACTTC.

In DNA, the CDR3 is TGCGCCAGCACTGATCATTCGACGGGGGCTGAAGCTTTCTTT. Protein sequence: CASTDHSTGAEAFF. This chain joins TRBV10-2 and TRBJ1-1; TRBD1 might be the D (5 bases). CDR3 size: 14 residues. Germline assignment: CDR1 WSHSY and CDR2 SAAADI. The ends were cut back, 7 bases at V and 6 bases at J, with 18 bases in the middle.